This is a list of T cell receptor beta chains from one sample in a study of T-cell reconstitution after alpha-beta-depleted transplantation in children. TCRdb called the PCR reads again in MiXCR, with one record for every CDR3 protein. Of 750,000 to 950,000 distinct CDR3 sequences in the sample, approximately 15% were seen once. This material consisted of PBMCs, mostly from graft donor cells, taken 360 days after TCRalphabeta/CD19-depleted stem cell transplant. The receptors were gathered from a male patient aged 10 to 17 who had a stem cell transplant for acute lymphoblastic leukemia, so the T cells may come from the graft donor. The CDR3 runs from the conserved cysteine through the conserved F or W.

CASKGLAARGDTQYF,TRBV2,TRBJ2-3
CASSSLAGGPKNEQFF,TRBV7-3,TRBJ2-1
CATSDSQPGHYEQYF,TRBV24-1,TRBJ2-7
CASFPPGDGELFF,TRBV2,TRBJ2-2
CSVEGDRGRYNEQFF,TRBV29-1,TRBJ2-1
CSASWSYGYTF,TRBV20-1,TRBJ1-2
CSARGSLLTSGRSYNEQFF,TRBV20-1,TRBJ2-1
CASRRGDSSYEQYF,TRBV10-2,TRBJ2-7
CASSETRVKNIQYF,TRBV3-1,TRBJ2-4
CASSREGGLAHYEQYF,TRBV5-5,TRBJ2-7
CASSPRKADEKLFF,TRBV18,TRBJ1-4
CASTDQPNYGYTF,TRBV12-3/TRBV12-4,TRBJ1-2
CSVAPASFEAFF,TRBV29-1,TRBJ1-1
CASSYVDREGETQYF,TRBV6-5,TRBJ2-5
CASSSPGLNTEAFF,TRBV28,TRBJ1-1
CASSQVGAANQPQHF,TRBV4-1,TRBJ1-5